Following are 27 T cell receptor beta chains from one sample sequenced in a study of cytomegalovirus exposure and HLA in healthy donors. The PCR contained 60 Vbeta and 13 Jbeta primers. Data came from immunoSEQ multiplex PCR; TCRdb stores just in-frame clones and leaves some out. This repertoire shows more than 150,000 clones, roughly 75% found once; its top ten account for 1%. The material sequenced was PBMCs. The receptors derive from a woman aged 50 to 60 in good health and CMV-seropositive.

The chain combines TRBV14 with TRBJ1-3, with D unclear. Trimming stripped 4 bases from V and 3 bases from J, with 16 bases between. CDR3 size: 16 residues. Germline lookup yields CDR1 SGHDN and CDR2 FVKESK. The CDR3 sequence: CASSPLVEGSGNTIYF. CDR3 coding DNA: TGTGCCAGCAGCCCACTTGTAGAGGGCAGTGGAAACACCATATATTTT.

CDR3 nucleotide sequence: TGTGCCAGCATGGCTGGGACAGGGTTCACAGATACGCAGTATTTT. It specifies CASMAGTGFTDTQYF. This chain joins TRBV27 and TRBJ2-3, with 9 bases aligning to TRBD1. V dropped 7 bases and J dropped 2; count of bases not matched to a gene: 7. This CDR3 region has 15 residues. In germline, CDR1 is MNHEY, CDR2 SMNVEV (reference sequence).

V usage is TRBV7-9 and J usage is TRBJ2-1; no definite D call. Trimming cost V 1 base and J 0 bases, with 10 bases left between them. The length of the CDR3 is 16 residues. Per germline, CDR1 SEHNR and CDR2 FQNEAQ (reference sequence). In DNA, the CDR3 is TGTGCCAGCAGCTTAGAAACACGGAGCTCCTACAATGAGCAGTTCTTC. Translation gives CASSLETRSSYNEQFF.

The chain carries TRBV5-1 and TRBJ2-2, with 11 bases identical to TRBD2. The CDR3 totals 19 residues. With 2 bases clipped from V and 4 bases from J, the junction kept 13 bases outside the gene matches. The germline V gene has CDR1 SGHRS and CDR2 YFSETQ. CDR3 loop: CASSLELLAGAAITGELFF. The CDR3 nucleotides read TGCGCCAGCAGCTTAGAATTACTAGCGGGAGCAGCCATCACCGGGGAGCTGTTTTTT.

The gene calls are TRBV9 and TRBJ1-1; D may be TRBD1 (6 bases). The CDR3 runs 15 residues. Germline CDR1 reads SGDLS; CDR2 reads YYNGEE. Trimming cost V 3 bases and J 5 bases, with 17 bases left between them. CDR3 sequence (DNA): TGTGCCAGCAGCGACGTTCTACAGGGTGGTACTGAAGCTTTCTTT. This translates into CASSDVLQGGTEAFF. Full variable domain (missing parts from reference TRBV9 and TRBJ1-1): DSGVTQTPKHLITATGQRVTLRCSPRSGDLSVYWYQQSLDQGLQFLIQYYNGEERAKGNILERFSAQQFPDLHSELNLSSLELGDSALYFCASSDVLQGGTEAFFGQGTRLTVV.

This chain uses TRBV11-2 with TRBJ2-1; D ambiguous. V dropped 6 bases and J dropped 0 bases, with 9 bases sitting between them. CDR1 is SGHAT and CDR2 is FQNNGV in the germline V gene. The length of the CDR3 is 14 residues. The CDR3: CASSQDGSYNEQFF. The CDR3 nucleotides are TGTGCCAGCAGTCAGGATGGCTCCTACAATGAGCAGTTCTTC.

The chain uses TRBV9 and TRBJ2-1; TRBD1 is a possible D gene (6 bases). V lost 4 bases to trimming and J lost 7 bases, with 21 bases between them. Germline loops: CDR1 SGDLS, CDR2 YYNGEE. This CDR3 has 16 amino acids. The CDR3 loop reads CASSPGVGQGMNEQFF. CDR3 nucleotide sequence: TGTGCCAGCAGCCCGGGTGTTGGCCAGGGGATGAATGAGCAGTTCTTC. Full variable domain (remainder filled in from reference TRBV9 and TRBJ2-1): DSGVTQTPKHLITATGQRVTLRCSPRSGDLSVYWYQQSLDQGLQFLIQYYNGEERAKGNILERFSAQQFPDLHSELNLSSLELGDSALYFCASSPGVGQGMNEQFFGPGTRLTVL.

This clone came up once. The rearrangement links TRBV27 to TRBJ2-3, with 13 bases aligning to TRBD2. This CDR3 contains 15 residues. CDR1 is MNHEY, CDR2 SMNVEV, per germline (reference sequence). V lost 5 bases to trimming and J lost 6 bases; unmatched junction nucleotides: 5. CDR3 amino acids: CASSAWTSGSDTQYF. The CDR3 bases are TGTGCCAGCAGTGCCTGGACTAGCGGGAGTGATACGCAGTATTTT.

V gene TRBV30 combines with J gene TRBJ2-7; 8 bases agree with TRBD2. V gave up 5 bases and J gave up 3 bases; unmatched junction bases: 3. Per germline, CDR1 GTSNPN and CDR2 SVGIG (reference sequence). The CDR3 consists of 12 residues. CDR3 region: CAWERELYEQYF. CDR3 in DNA: TGTGCCTGGGAGCGGGAGCTCTACGAGCAGTACTTC.

This chain connects TRBV15 to TRBJ2-1; maybe TRBD1 (6 bases). CDR3 length: 17 residues. CDR1 and CDR2 from the germline V gene are LNHNV and YYDKDF (reference sequence). V lost 0 bases to trimming and J lost 2 bases, with 14 bases between them. CDR3 sequence reads: CATSRDSGTTAYNEQFF. CDR3 coding DNA: TGTGCCACCAGCAGAGATTCGGGGACAACCGCCTACAATGAGCAGTTCTTC.

This rearrangement joins TRBV2 to TRBJ2-2; 7 bases map to TRBD1. The CDR3 covers 15 residues. Germline V gene sequence: CDR1 SNHLY, CDR2 FYNNEI. With 0 bases clipped from V and 2 bases from J, the junction kept 0 bases outside the gene matches. This CDR3 reads CASSEAGGNTGELFF. In DNA, the CDR3 is TGTGCCAGCAGTGAAGCAGGGGGCAACACCGGGGAGCTGTTTTTT.

The rearrangement uses TRBV25-1 and TRBJ1-3; 11 nucleotides align to TRBD1. Germline CDR1 reads MGHDK; CDR2 reads SYGVNS. The CDR3 runs 18 residues. The V segment lost 4 bases and the J segment 4 bases; nucleotides outside the gene matches: 12. CDR3: CASSGTWDRGSLGNTIYF. CDR3 nucleotide sequence: TGTGCCAGCAGTGGGACTTGGGACAGGGGGTCATTGGGAAACACCATATATTTT.

This clone was seen only a few times. J is TRBJ2-2 and V is TRBV19; D is perhaps TRBD2 (6 bases). CDR3 length: 14 amino acids. Germline V CDR1 and CDR2: LNHDA, SQIVND (reference sequence). Between the trimmed V and J ends, which lost 5 bases and 5 bases, there was a span of 12 bases. In DNA form, the CDR3 reads TGTGCCAGTAGTCCCAGAGGAGGGACCGGGGAGCTGTTTTTT. The encoded protein is CASSPRGGTGELFF.

This clone is a singleton in its sample. Here the CDR3 reads CASSPQGAYPEQYF. The CDR3 DNA reads TGTGCCAGCAGCCCCCAGGGGGCTTACCCCGAGCAGTACTTC. The chain employs TRBV7-8 and TRBJ2-7, with 8 bases aligning to TRBD1. Germline V lookup: CDR1 SGHVS, CDR2 FQNEAQ. V shed 5 bases, J shed 6 bases, and the junction held 9 bases outside the gene matches. This CDR3 is 14 amino acids long.

The chain employs TRBV5-1 and TRBJ2-3, with 8 bases matching TRBD1. The CDR3 is 15 amino acids. The germline CDR1 and CDR2 sequences are SGHRS and YFSETQ. Unmatched junction bases numbered 4, after V lost 1 base and J lost 3 bases. The CDR3, as DNA: TGCGCCAGCAGCTTGCAGGGGGCGCGGACAGATACGCAGTATTTT. It specifies CASSLQGARTDTQYF.

This clone was observed a handful of times. Mismatch with germline at one junction end may stem from a read error. The CDR3 nucleotides read TGTTCCAGCAGCTCAGTAGGGGCCTACAATGAGCAGTTCTTC. Translated, it gives CSSSSVGAYNEQFF. The chain recombines TRBV7-9 with TRBJ2-1; perhaps TRBD1 as D (5 bases). Germline V gene sequence: CDR1 SEHNR, CDR2 FQNEAQ (reference sequence). This CDR3 spans 14 amino acids.

The genes are TRBV27 and TRBJ2-1; 12 positions match TRBD2. Germline values: CDR1 MNHEY, CDR2 SMNVEV (reference sequence). After removal of 6 bases from V and 4 bases from J, the junction contained 4 bases not matched to a gene. The CDR3 is made up of 15 amino acids. Here the CDR3 reads CASRPGLAGYNEQFF. For the CDR3, the DNA is TGTGCCAGCAGGCCCGGACTAGCGGGGTACAATGAGCAGTTCTTC.

V is TRBV10-3 and J is TRBJ2-5, with D possibly TRBD2 on 5 matching bases. The DNA end lines up better with TRBJ2-7; the J call may be wrong. The germline V gene encodes CDR1 ENHRY and CDR2 SYGVKD. This CDR3 contains 13 residues. This CDR3 reads CAIKERDSYEQYF. For the CDR3, the DNA is TGTGCCATCAAAGAACGGGACTCCTACGAGCAGTACTTC.

The chain is built from TRBV7-2 and TRBJ2-7; 11 positions agree with TRBD1. Looked up from germline, CDR1 is SGHTA and CDR2 is FQGNSA. Losses at the gene ends were 5 bases for V and 3 bases for J; bases not matched to a gene: 3. The CDR3 is 14 residues long. The CDR3: CASSAGTGGYEQYF. CDR3 coding DNA: TGTGCCAGCAGCGCCGGGACAGGGGGCTACGAGCAGTACTTC.

The V call is TRBV4-3, the J call TRBJ2-5; 10 positions agree with TRBD2. V trimming: 1 base; J trimming: 7 bases; junction bases outside the gene matches: 12. Germline V gene data show CDR1 as LGHNA and CDR2 as YSLEER. CDR3 size: 17 residues. DNA of the CDR3: TGCGCCAGCAGCCAAGGGGCAGCGGGGGGGTCTAGAAGGACCCAGTACTTC. Protein: CASSQGAAGGSRRTQYF.

This chain links TRBV4-2 with TRBJ2-7, with D perhaps matching TRBD2 (6 bases). The V gene lost 4 bases and the J gene lost 3 bases, with 13 bases spanning the gap. Per germline, CDR1 LGHNA and CDR2 YNFKEQ. This CDR3 contains 14 residues. CDR3 in amino acids: CASSPGTGNYEQYF. The DNA for the CDR3 is TGTGCCAGCAGCCCGGGGACTGGGAACTACGAGCAGTACTTC.

The rearrangement joins TRBV2 to TRBJ2-1; D perhaps matches TRBD1 (5 bases). CDR1 and CDR2 from the germline V gene are SNHLY and FYNNEI. The V end was cut by 5 bases, the J end by 4 bases, with 9 bases between. CDR3 length: 13 amino acids. The CDR3 region has the DNA TGTGCCAGCAGTCCCGACAGATACAATGAGCAGTTCTTC. Amino acids: CASSPDRYNEQFF.

This chain links TRBV7-2 with TRBJ2-5, with D possibly matching TRBD1 (5 bases). V lost 5 bases, J lost 2 bases, and 18 bases lay in between. The CDR3 contains 16 residues. Germline CDR1 is SGHTA and CDR2 is FQGNSA. The CDR3 spells CASSRRGLDNQETQYF. The CDR3 DNA reads TGTGCCAGCAGCAGAAGGGGTTTGGACAATCAAGAGACCCAGTACTTC.

This clone is a singleton in its sample. This rearrangement joins TRBV18 to TRBJ2-5; 12 nucleotides agree with TRBD2. The CDR3 totals 16 residues. The germline gives CDR1 KGHSH, CDR2 LQKENI. V lost 2 bases to trimming and J lost 5 bases; unmatched junction nucleotides: 6. The CDR3 is CASSPITSGGFETQYF. The CDR3 DNA is TGTGCCAGCTCACCAATCACTAGCGGGGGGTTCGAGACCCAGTACTTC.

This clone was found a few times. The chain recombines TRBV5-1 with TRBJ1-1; TRBD1 is a possible D gene (5 bases). Germline CDR1 reads SGHRS; CDR2 reads YFSETQ. This CDR3 is 15 amino acids long. Trimming took 0 bases from V and 5 from J, leaving 14 bases between them. The CDR3 protein is CASSLVIGGDTEAFF. As DNA, the CDR3 is TGCGCCAGCAGCTTGGTGATTGGAGGGGATACTGAAGCTTTCTTT. Looking up the rest from reference TRBV5-1 and TRBJ1-1 gives the full variable domain: KAGVTQTPRYLIKTRGQQVTLSCSPISGHRSVSWYQQTPGQGLQFLFEYFSETQRNKGNFPGRFSGRQFSNSRSEMNVSTLELGDSALYLCASSLVIGGDTEAFFGQGTRLTVV.

The chain employs TRBV5-4 and TRBJ1-2; 7 bases agree with TRBD1. The CDR3 sequence is 14 residues long. The junction had 12 bases not matched to a gene; V was cut back by 7 bases and J by 6 bases. CDR1 and CDR2 (germline): SGHNT, YYREEE (reference sequence). The CDR3 is CASLLIGGVDGYTF. The CDR3, as DNA: TGTGCCAGCTTGTTGATAGGGGGCGTTGATGGCTACACCTTC.

The chain is built from TRBV18 and TRBJ1-3; TRBD1 might be the D (5 bases). Germline V gene sequence: CDR1 KGHSH, CDR2 LQKENI. The CDR3 covers 15 residues. Trimming stripped 3 bases from V and 3 bases from J, with 12 bases between. The CDR3 is CASSPDSIFGNTIYF. The CDR3 coding sequence is TGTGCCAGCTCACCCGACAGCATATTTGGAAACACCATATATTTT. The full variable domain, with the rest looked up from reference TRBV18 and TRBJ1-3, is NAGVMQNPRHLVRRRGQEARLRCSPMKGHSHVYWYRQLPEEGLKFMVYLQKENIIDESGMPKERFSAEFPKEGPSILRIQQVVRGDSAAYFCASSPDSIFGNTIYFGEGSWLTVV.